These 27 T cell receptor beta chains came from one sample sequenced in a study of CD8+CD57+ T cells in acquired aplastic anemia. CDR3 and TCR beta VDJ profiling relied on a genomic DNA template. MiXCR was run by TCRdb on the reads, yielding one entry per CDR3 protein. The sample has around 130,000 distinct CDR3 sequences, 50% to 60% seen once. Patients chosen for sequencing had CD8+CD57+ cells that had expanded, as shown by flow cytometry. Sequencing used sorted CD4+, CD8+, or CD8+CD57+ T cells (not recorded which) from PBMCs. Receptor source: a human donor with aplastic anemia.

The rearrangement links TRBV7-2 to TRBJ2-5, with 9 bases that match TRBD1. Germline-derived CDR1 and CDR2 are SGHTA and FQGNSA. V trimming: 3 bases; J trimming: 5 bases; junction bases outside the gene matches: 7. The length of the CDR3 is 15 residues. CDR3 sequence (DNA): TGTGCCAGCAGCTTCGACAGGGGGAGGTTGGAGACCCAGTACTTC. It specifies CASSFDRGRLETQYF.

This clonotype was observed at least ten times. The chain joins TRBV20-1 to TRBJ2-3, with D hard to call. Germline CDR1 and CDR2: DFQATT and SNEGSKA (reference sequence). This CDR3 comprises 13 residues. Trimming removed 6 bases at V and 0 bases at J, with 10 bases between. CDR3 loop: CSASDGSTDTQYF. CDR3 sequence (DNA): TGCAGTGCCAGCGACGGTAGCACAGATACGCAGTATTTT.

The chain is built from TRBV7-6 and TRBJ2-7, with TRBD1 matching 7 bases. Germline loops: CDR1 SGHVS, CDR2 FNYEAQ. V was clipped by 4 bases and J by 6 bases; unmatched bases: 12. The CDR3 sequence is 15 residues long. CDR3 sequence: CASSSFHRGGGEQYF. The CDR3 nucleotides are TGTGCCAGCAGCTCGTTCCACAGGGGCGGAGGCGAGCAGTACTTC.

This clonotype was counted ten times or more. This rearrangement joins TRBV4-3 to TRBJ2-7; 7 bases map to TRBD1. This CDR3 has 14 amino acids. V shed 0 bases and J 3 bases; nucleotides not matched to a gene: 2. Per the germline V gene, CDR1 is LGHNA and CDR2 is YSLEER. This CDR3 is CASSQDRDSYEQYF. The DNA for the CDR3 is TGCGCCAGCAGCCAAGATCGGGACAGCTACGAGCAGTACTTC.

This clonotype was recorded at least ten times. This sequence joins TRBV29-1 and TRBJ2-7; D is uncertain. CDR1 SQVTM and CDR2 ANQGSEA come from the germline V gene. Trimming removed 3 bases at V and 1 base at J, with 7 bases between. The CDR3 extends over 12 amino acids. In DNA form, the CDR3 reads TGCAGCGTTGAGGTCGGGTCCTACGAGCAGTACTTC. This encodes CSVEVGSYEQYF.

This clonotype was seen at least ten times. The chain is built from TRBV19 and TRBJ2-1, with TRBD2 as a possible D gene (5 bases). Per the germline V gene, CDR1 is LNHDA and CDR2 is SQIVND (reference sequence). This CDR3 is built from 15 residues. Trimming shortened V by 7 bases and J by 3 bases, and 16 bases separated the two germline ends. CDR3 loop: CASIRSSGHYNEQFF. CDR3 nucleotides: TGTGCCAGTATCAGGTCCAGCGGCCACTACAATGAGCAGTTCTTC.

This clonotype appeared many times. This chain connects TRBV29-1 to TRBJ2-1; the D gene is possibly TRBD1 (5 bases). Germline V gene data show CDR1 as SQVTM and CDR2 as ANQGSEA. This CDR3 is 12 amino acids long. Trimming left V 1 base short and J 5 bases short, with 6 bases between. DNA of the CDR3: TGCAGCGTTGAAGCCAGGGACAATGAGCAGTTCTTC. This translates into CSVEARDNEQFF.

This sequence joins TRBV10-3 and TRBJ2-1, with a tentative D call TRBD2 (6 bases). There are 11 residues in the CDR3. Between the trimmed V and J ends, which lost 5 bases and 8 bases, there was a span of 7 bases. Per the germline V gene, CDR1 is ENHRY and CDR2 is SYGVKD. The CDR3 DNA reads as TGTGCCATCAGTCCGGGGGATGAGCAGTTCTTC. The encoded protein is CAISPGDEQFF.

The rearrangement joins TRBV11-2 to TRBJ1-5; D may be TRBD1 (6 bases). The length of the CDR3 is 18 residues. Germline lookup yields CDR1 SGHAT and CDR2 FQNNGV. Between the trimmed V and J ends, which lost 1 base and 5 bases, there was a span of 21 bases. CDR3 coding DNA: TGTGCCAGCAGCTTAGGGACAGAAGGAGAAGGGGCCCATCAGCCCCAGCATTTT. It encodes CASSLGTEGEGAHQPQHF. The full variable domain, rest sourced from reference TRBV11-2 and TRBJ1-5, is EAGVAQSPRYKIIEKRQSVAFWCNPISGHATLYWYQQILGQGPKLLIQFQNNGVVDDSQLPKDRFSAERLKGVDSTLKIQPAKLEDSAVYLCASSLGTEGEGAHQPQHFGDGTRLSIL.

The chain couples TRBV24-1 to TRBJ1-1, with 8 bases matching TRBD1. V lost 7 bases and J lost 3; bases outside the gene matches: 9. This CDR3 has 15 amino acids. The germline gives CDR1 KGHDR, CDR2 SFDVKD. The CDR3 DNA reads as TGTGCCACCAGATCCTCGAGACAGGGGCACACTGAAGCTTTCTTT. Translation: CATRSSRQGHTEAFF.

A single count supports this clonotype. The chain has TRBV7-9 and TRBJ2-2; a possible D gene is TRBD1 (5 bases). The V end lost 5 bases, the J end lost 0 bases, and 7 bases lay between the germline ends. The CDR3 sequence is 14 residues long. Germline-derived CDR1 and CDR2 are SEHNR and FQNEAQ (reference sequence). In nucleotides, the CDR3 is TGTGCCAGCAGCCCGGACACGAACACCGGGGAGCTGTTTTTT. It yields the protein CASSPDTNTGELFF.

The sample holds many counts of this clonotype. The chain has TRBV6-2 or TRBV6-3 and TRBJ1-2, with D maybe TRBD1 (6 bases). The V end was cut by 2 bases, the J end by 2 bases, with 21 bases between. CDR3 length: 18 residues. Germline CDR1 reads MNHEY; CDR2 reads SVGEGT. CDR3 in amino acids: CASSYAPGTGTSNYGYTF. In nucleotides, the CDR3 is TGTGCCAGCAGTTACGCACCGGGGACCGGGACATCGAACTATGGCTACACCTTC.

This chain links TRBV20-1 with TRBJ2-5; D is unclear. The CDR3 totals 10 residues. The germline gives CDR1 DFQATT, CDR2 SNEGSKA (reference sequence). Trimming took 3 bases from V and 5 from J, leaving 4 bases between them. The CDR3 sequence: CSARRETQYF. The CDR3, as DNA: TGCAGTGCTAGGAGGGAGACCCAGTACTTC.

This chain joins TRBV7-6 and TRBJ1-1; 7 positions agree with TRBD1. The germline gives CDR1 SGHVS, CDR2 FNYEAQ. CDR3 length: 14 residues. V shed 6 bases and J 3 bases; nucleotides not matched to a gene: 7. The CDR3 nucleotides read TGTGCCAGCAGTTGGGGGACAGATGACACTGAAGCTTTCTTT. Amino acid sequence: CASSWGTDDTEAFF.

Concerning this clonotype itself: This may be a read error: a much more frequent sequence differs by one nucleotide. Likely a read error: the CDR3 ends without its conserved phenylalanine or tryptophan. This chain uses TRBV20-1 with TRBJ2-5; 9 nucleotides match TRBD2. There are 19 residues in the CDR3. Per the germline V gene, CDR1 is DFQATT and CDR2 is SNEGSKA (reference sequence). The J segment lost 4 bases and the V segment lost 1 base, leaving 19 bases of the junction unmatched. CDR3 nucleotide sequence: TGCAGTGCTAGAGGGAGTGGGGTAGCGGGAGTAGAGGGGGTAGAGACCCAGTACCTC. This codes for CSARGSGVAGVEGVETQYL.

The chain uses TRBV11-1 and TRBJ2-2; D is unresolved. Germline CDR1 reads SGHAT; CDR2 reads FQDESV (reference sequence). Trimming stripped 1 base from V and 4 bases from J, with 13 bases between. The CDR3 consists of 16 residues. The chain's CDR3 is CASSLGALGATGELFF. The CDR3 nucleotides read TGTGCCAGCAGCTTAGGGGCTCTCGGCGCCACCGGGGAGCTGTTTTTT.

The chain recombines TRBV10-3 with TRBJ1-1, with 9 positions matching TRBD1. Looked up from germline, CDR1 is ENHRY and CDR2 is SYGVKD. V gave up 7 bases and J gave up 8 bases; unmatched junction bases: 11. This CDR3 spans 14 amino acids. CDR3 coding DNA: TGTGCCATCACCAGGACAGGGGCTTACGGAGAAGCTTTCTTT. Protein product: CAITRTGAYGEAFF.

The chain combines TRBV10-3 with TRBJ1-2; D gene ambiguous. This CDR3 contains 13 residues. CDR1 is ENHRY, CDR2 SYGVKD, per germline. Trimming left V 0 bases short and J 5 bases short, with 7 bases between. CDR3 nucleotides: TGTGCCATCAGTGAGTCAGGGCGTTATGGCTACACCTTC. Encoded protein: CAISESGRYGYTF.

About this clonotype itself: The junction and the germline gene differ at one end; a read error may be behind it. The gene calls are TRBV9 and TRBJ2-7, with 8 bases lining up with TRBD2. The CDR3 is 15 residues long. The germline CDR1 and CDR2 sequences are SGDLS and YYNGEE. CDR3 nucleotides: TGTGCCAGCGGCGTAGGGGCGGGGGGCTCCTACGAGCAGTACTTC. It is translated as CASGVGAGGSYEQYF.

V and J are TRBV24-1 and TRBJ2-3, with 15 bases matching TRBD2. V was clipped by 10 bases and J by 3 bases; unmatched bases: 4. The CDR3 runs 15 residues. Per the germline V gene, CDR1 is KGHDR and CDR2 is SFDVKD. CDR3 nucleotide sequence: TGTGCCACGGCGGGACTAGCGGGGGGAACAGATACGCAGTATTTT. This encodes CATAGLAGGTDTQYF.

For the CDR3, the DNA is TGCAGCTACATCTACAATGAGCAGTTCTTC. This gives the protein CSYIYNEQFF. V usage is TRBV29-1 and J usage is TRBJ2-1, with D unresolved. Germline V lookup: CDR1 SQVTM, CDR2 ANQGSEA. The CDR3 runs to 10 residues. Deletions cut 8 bases from V and 3 bases from J, with 5 bases between.

The rearrangement joins TRBV5-1 to TRBJ2-5, with TRBD2 matching 7 bases. The CDR3 totals 16 residues. After removal of 4 bases from V and 5 bases from J, the junction contained 14 bases not matched to a gene. The germline CDR1 and CDR2 sequences are SGHRS and YFSETQ. Written as DNA, the CDR3 is TGCGCCAGCAGCCCGCCCTGGGGAGGGGATCTTGAGACCCAGTACTTC. Its translation: CASSPPWGGDLETQYF.

V gene TRBV7-3 combines with J gene TRBJ1-2, with TRBD1 matching 7 bases. Germline CDR1 is SGHTA and CDR2 is FQGTGA. Losses at the gene ends were 0 bases for V and 6 bases for J; bases not matched to a gene: 7. The CDR3 spans 15 residues. The CDR3 region is CASSLTAGGAHGYTF. The CDR3, as DNA: TGTGCCAGCAGCTTAACGGCAGGGGGGGCTCATGGCTACACCTTC. The whole variable domain, filled in from reference TRBV7-3 and TRBJ1-2, reads GAGVSQTPSNKVTEKGKYVELRCDPISGHTALYWYRQSLGQGPEFLIYFQGTGAADDSGLPNDRFFAVRPEGSVSTLKIQRTERGDSAVYLCASSLTAGGAHGYTFGSGTRLTVV.

The chain joins TRBV7-2 to TRBJ2-7; 7 nucleotides align to TRBD2. V dropped 3 bases and J dropped 6; count of bases not matched to a gene: 8. This CDR3 is 14 amino acids long. CDR1 SGHTA and CDR2 FQGNSA come from the germline V gene. CDR3 coding DNA: TGTGCCAGCAGCTTCAGGAGCGGGGTGAGCGAGCAGTACTTC. It encodes CASSFRSGVSEQYF.

The rearrangement joins TRBV29-1 to TRBJ2-5; TRBD2 matches 10 bases. Trimming at V came to 6 bases and at J to 5 bases, leaving 12 bases not matched to a gene. This CDR3 is built from 15 residues. Germline-derived CDR1 and CDR2 are SQVTM and ANQGSEA. In DNA, the CDR3 is TGCAGCGTCCGTATTCGAGCGGGAGGGCTGGAGACCCAGTACTTC. Protein product: CSVRIRAGGLETQYF.

This clonotype has just a few counts. The chain joins TRBV2 to TRBJ2-3, with TRBD2 as a possible D gene (6 bases). The germline CDR1 and CDR2 sequences are SNHLY and FYNNEI. CDR3 length equals 13 residues. V shed 6 bases and J shed 5 bases, with 12 bases lying between them. For the CDR3, the DNA is TGTGCCAGCAGGTCACTAGCCGGAGATACGCAGTATTTT. Its protein is CASRSLAGDTQYF. Supplemented by reference TRBV2 and TRBJ2-3, the full variable domain reads EPEVTQTPSHQVTQMGQEVILRCVPISNHLYFYWYRQILGQKVEFLVSFYNNEISEKSEIFDDQFSVERPDGSNFTLKIRSTKLEDSAMYFCASRSLAGDTQYFGPGTRLTVL.

The chain employs TRBV7-8 and TRBJ2-7; 9 bases align to TRBD2. The trim removed 7 bases at V and 1 base at J, leaving 11 bases unmatched. Germline assignment: CDR1 SGHVS and CDR2 FQNEAQ. The CDR3 extends over 16 amino acids. CDR3 loop: CASNERRGGWSYEQYF. In DNA, the CDR3 is TGTGCCAGCAACGAACGGCGGGGGGGGTGGTCCTACGAGCAGTACTTC.